A single T cell receptor beta chain is shown here with its context. Its antigen is currently unknown. The CDR3 has 15 residues. Germline loops: CDR1 SGHDT, CDR2 YYEEEE. V shed 0 bases and J 5 bases; nucleotides not matched to a gene: 2. TCRdb's table, derived via immunoSEQ multiplex PCR, lists solely in-frame clones and lacks some. Among some 54,000 clones listed, 80% to 90% were seen once. These data come from a study of OX40 agonist ivuxolimab in advanced cancers. General study results and limits: CD8+ T cells averaged more expanded clones than CD4+. Not determined was the antigen specificity of the expanded peripheral T cells. The study found among the lowest clonal expansion in partial responders at 0.1-3.0 mg/kg.

The sequence was collected from an adult with an advanced solid tumor such as melanoma, head and neck, liver or kidney cancer. V and J are TRBV5-6 and TRBJ2-5; 12 bases agree with TRBD2. Sequencing was performed on CD4+ or CD8+ T cells sorted from blood, taken in a trial of the OX40 agonist ivuxolimab. The CDR3 nucleotides are TGTGCCAGCAGCTTGGCTAGCGGGGGGGTGGAGACCCAGTACTTC. Protein: CASSLASGGVETQYF.